This T cell receptor beta chain was sequenced during a study of a mutant IDH1 vaccine in newly diagnosed glioma. The method was immunoSEQ multiplex PCR; TCRdb's version includes in-frame clones alone and lacks a portion of them. This repertoire shows approximately 60,000 clones, 80% to 85% found once; its top ten account for around 4.1%. As to this clone: Its target is not known.

Stated time point: week 47, end of study. Topical imiquimod accompanied each vaccine dose, which consisted of 300 ug of mutant IDH1 20-mer peptide. The germline V and J ends were trimmed by 1 base and 0 bases, with 10 bases remaining between them. Germline CDR1 is GTSNPN and CDR2 is SVGIG (reference sequence). CDR3 length: 15 amino acids. The sample was PBMCs, taken from a glioma patient whose treatment included an IDH1 peptide vaccine. This TCR was recovered from a man aged 25-45 years with glioma. The V call is TRBV30, the J call TRBJ1-5, with D perhaps TRBD1 (6 bases). This CDR3 reads CAWSAGTSSNQPQHF. The DNA for the CDR3 is TGTGCCTGGAGTGCCGGGACATCTAGCAATCAGCCCCAGCATTTT.